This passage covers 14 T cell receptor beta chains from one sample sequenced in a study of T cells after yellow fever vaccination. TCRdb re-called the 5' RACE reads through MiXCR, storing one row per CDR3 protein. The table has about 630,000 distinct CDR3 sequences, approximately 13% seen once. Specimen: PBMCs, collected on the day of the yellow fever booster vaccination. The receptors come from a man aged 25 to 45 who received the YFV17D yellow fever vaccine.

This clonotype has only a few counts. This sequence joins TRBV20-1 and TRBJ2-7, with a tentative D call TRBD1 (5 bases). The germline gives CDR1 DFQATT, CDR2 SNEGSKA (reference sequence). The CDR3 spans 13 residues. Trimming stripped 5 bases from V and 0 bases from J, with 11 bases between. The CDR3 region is CSAAQAVSYEQYF. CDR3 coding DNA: TGCAGTGCTGCACAGGCGGTCTCCTACGAGCAGTACTTC.

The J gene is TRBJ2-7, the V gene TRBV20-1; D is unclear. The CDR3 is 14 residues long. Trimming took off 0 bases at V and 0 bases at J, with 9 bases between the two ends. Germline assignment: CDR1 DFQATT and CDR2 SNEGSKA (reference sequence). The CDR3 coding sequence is TGCAGTGCTAGAGAAATGGGTGCCTCCTACGAGCAGTACTTC. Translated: CSAREMGASYEQYF.

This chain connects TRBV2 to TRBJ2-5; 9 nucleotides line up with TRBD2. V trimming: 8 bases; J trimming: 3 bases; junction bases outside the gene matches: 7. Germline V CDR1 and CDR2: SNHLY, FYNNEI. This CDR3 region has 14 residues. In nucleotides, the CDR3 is TGTGCCAGCCGCCTAGCGGGATACAAAGAGACCCAGTACTTC. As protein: CASRLAGYKETQYF.

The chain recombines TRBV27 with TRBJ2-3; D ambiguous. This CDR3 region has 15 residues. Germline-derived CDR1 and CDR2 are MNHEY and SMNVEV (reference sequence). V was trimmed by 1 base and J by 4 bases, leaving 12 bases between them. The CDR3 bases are TGTGCCAGCAGTTTATACAGTCCTGGTGCAGATACGCAGTATTTT. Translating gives CASSLYSPGADTQYF.

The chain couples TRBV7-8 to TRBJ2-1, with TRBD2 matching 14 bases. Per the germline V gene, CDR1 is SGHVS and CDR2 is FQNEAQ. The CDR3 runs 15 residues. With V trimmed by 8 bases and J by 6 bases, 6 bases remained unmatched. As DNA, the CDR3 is TGTGCCAGCGGGACTAGCGGGAGCAGGTTCAATGAGCAGTTCTTC. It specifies CASGTSGSRFNEQFF.

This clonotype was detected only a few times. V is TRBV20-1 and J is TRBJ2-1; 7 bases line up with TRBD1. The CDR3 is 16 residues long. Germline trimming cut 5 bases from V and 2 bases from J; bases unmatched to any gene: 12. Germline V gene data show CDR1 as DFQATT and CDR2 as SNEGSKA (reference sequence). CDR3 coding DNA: TGCAGTGCTCTACTAACCGGGACAGTCACCTACAATGAGCAGTTCTTC. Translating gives CSALLTGTVTYNEQFF.

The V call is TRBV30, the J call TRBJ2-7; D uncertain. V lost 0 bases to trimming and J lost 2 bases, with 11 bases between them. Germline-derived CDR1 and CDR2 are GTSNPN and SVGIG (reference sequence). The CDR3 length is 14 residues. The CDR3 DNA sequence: TGTGCCTGGAGTGTAGAACGAGAAGCCTACGAGCAGTACTTC. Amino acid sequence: CAWSVEREAYEQYF.

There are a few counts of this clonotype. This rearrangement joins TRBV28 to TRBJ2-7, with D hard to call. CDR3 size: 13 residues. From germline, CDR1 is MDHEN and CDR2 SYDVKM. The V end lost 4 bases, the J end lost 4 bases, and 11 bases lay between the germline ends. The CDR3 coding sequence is TGTGCCAGCAGTTCCTCCCCAACATACGAGCAGTACTTC. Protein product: CASSSSPTYEQYF.

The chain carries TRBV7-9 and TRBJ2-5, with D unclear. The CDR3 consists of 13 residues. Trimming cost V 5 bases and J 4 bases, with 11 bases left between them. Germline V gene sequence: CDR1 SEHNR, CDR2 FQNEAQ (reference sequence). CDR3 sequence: CASSRPVVETQYF. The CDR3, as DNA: TGTGCCAGCAGCCGACCGGTTGTAGAGACCCAGTACTTC.

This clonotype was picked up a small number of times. The CDR3 coding sequence is TGTGCCAGCAGCTCGCGAGCCGGGACAGAGTTTTATGGCTACACCTTC. Its protein is CASSSRAGTEFYGYTF. The V and J genes are TRBV5-5 and TRBJ1-2; 7 bases are shared with TRBD1. Germline assignment: CDR1 SGHKS and CDR2 YYEKEE (reference sequence). This CDR3 has 16 amino acids. The V and J ends lost 3 bases and 5 bases, in that order; junction bases with no gene match: 13.

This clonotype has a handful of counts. Here the CDR3 reads CASSRLAGTEDTQYF. The CDR3 nucleotides are TGTGCCAGCAGCCGCTTAGCGGGCACGGAGGATACGCAGTATTTT. The chain recombines TRBV7-3 with TRBJ2-3; 7 bases are shared with TRBD2. This CDR3 is 15 amino acids long. The trim removed 5 bases at V and 6 bases at J, leaving 11 bases unmatched. Germline V CDR1 and CDR2: SGHTA, FQGTGA.

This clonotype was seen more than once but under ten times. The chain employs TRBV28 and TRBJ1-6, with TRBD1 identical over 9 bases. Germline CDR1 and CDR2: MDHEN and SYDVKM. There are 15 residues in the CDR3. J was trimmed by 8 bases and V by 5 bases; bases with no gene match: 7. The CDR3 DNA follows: TGTGCCAGCAGTCGACGGGACAGGGACGATTCACCCCTCCACTTT. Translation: CASSRRDRDDSPLHF. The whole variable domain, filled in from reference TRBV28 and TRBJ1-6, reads DVKVTQSSRYLVKRTGEKVFLECVQDMDHENMFWYRQDPGLGLRLIYFSYDVKMKEKGDIPEGYSVSREKKERFSLILESASTNQTSMYLCASSRRDRDDSPLHFGNGTRLTVT.

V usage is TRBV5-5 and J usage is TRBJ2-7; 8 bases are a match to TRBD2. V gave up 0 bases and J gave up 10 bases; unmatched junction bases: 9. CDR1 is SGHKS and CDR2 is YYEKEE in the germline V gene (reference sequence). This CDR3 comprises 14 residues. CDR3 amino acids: CASSLGPVREGQYF. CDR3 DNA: TGTGCCAGCAGCTTGGGACCGGTCCGGGAGGGACAGTACTTC.

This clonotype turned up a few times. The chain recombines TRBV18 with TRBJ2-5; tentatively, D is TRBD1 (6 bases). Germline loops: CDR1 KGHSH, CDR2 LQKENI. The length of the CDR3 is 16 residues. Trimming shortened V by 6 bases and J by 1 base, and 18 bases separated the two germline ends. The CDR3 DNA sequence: TGTGCCAGCTCTCTAACGGCCCGGACAGCCCAAGAGACCCAGTACTTC. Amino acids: CASSLTARTAQETQYF.